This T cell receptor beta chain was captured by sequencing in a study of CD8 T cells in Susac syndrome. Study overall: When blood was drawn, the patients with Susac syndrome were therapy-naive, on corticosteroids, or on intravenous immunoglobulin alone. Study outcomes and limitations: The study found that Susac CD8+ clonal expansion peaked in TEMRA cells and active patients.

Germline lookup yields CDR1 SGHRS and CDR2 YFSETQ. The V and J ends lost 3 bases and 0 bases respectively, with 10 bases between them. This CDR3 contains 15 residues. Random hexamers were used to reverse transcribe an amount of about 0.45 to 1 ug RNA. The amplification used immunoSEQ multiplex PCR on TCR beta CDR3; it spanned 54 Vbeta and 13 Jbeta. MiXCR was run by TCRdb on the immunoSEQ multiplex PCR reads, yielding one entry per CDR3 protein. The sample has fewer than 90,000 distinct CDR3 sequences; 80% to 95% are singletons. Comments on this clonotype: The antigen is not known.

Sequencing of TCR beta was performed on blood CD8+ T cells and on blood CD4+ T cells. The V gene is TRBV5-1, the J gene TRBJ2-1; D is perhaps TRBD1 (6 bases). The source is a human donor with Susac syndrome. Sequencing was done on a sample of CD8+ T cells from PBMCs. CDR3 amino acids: CASSSGVSSYNEQFF. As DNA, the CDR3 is TGCGCCAGCAGCTCAGGGGTTAGCTCCTACAATGAGCAGTTCTTC.